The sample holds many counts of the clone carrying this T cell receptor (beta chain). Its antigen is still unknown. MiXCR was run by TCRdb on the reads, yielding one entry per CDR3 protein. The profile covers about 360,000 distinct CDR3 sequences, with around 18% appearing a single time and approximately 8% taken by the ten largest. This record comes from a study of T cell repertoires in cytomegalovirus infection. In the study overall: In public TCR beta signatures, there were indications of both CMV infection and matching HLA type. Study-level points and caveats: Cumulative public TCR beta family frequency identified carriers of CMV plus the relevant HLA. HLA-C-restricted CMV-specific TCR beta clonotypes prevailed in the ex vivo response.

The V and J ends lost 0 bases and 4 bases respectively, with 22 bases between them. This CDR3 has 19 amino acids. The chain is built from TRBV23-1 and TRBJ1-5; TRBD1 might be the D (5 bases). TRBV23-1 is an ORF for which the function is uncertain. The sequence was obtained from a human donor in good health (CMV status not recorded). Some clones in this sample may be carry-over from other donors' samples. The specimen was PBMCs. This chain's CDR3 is CASSQSREGTARPNQPQHF. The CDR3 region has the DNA TGCGCCAGCAGTCAATCGCGGGAAGGGACCGCGAGACCAAATCAGCCCCAGCATTTT.